The present TCR beta chain was sequenced within a study of identical twins. Study-level findings and limits: Whereas memory repertoires showed no such difference, abundant cord blood beta clonotypes carried fewer insertions. Weaker excess twin sharing was observed in beta out-of-frame sequences.

TCRdb recomputed calls from the 5' RACE reads with MiXCR, one row per CDR3 protein. The sample consists of nearly 900,000 distinct CDR3 sequences, over 9% of them appearing once. To note about this clonotype: The antigen is undetermined.

Germline V gene lookup returns CDR1 LNHNV and CDR2 YYDKDF (reference sequence). Trimming removed 0 bases at V and 6 bases at J, with 12 bases between. The CDR3 spans 14 residues. These data also formed part of another study, on yellow fever vaccine responses in identical twins. From that paper: Vaccine T cell responses of twins reportedly seemed partly convergent and partly personalized.

The chain employs TRBV15 and TRBJ2-7; TRBD1 or TRBD2 may be the D gene (6 bases each). The TCR sequence derives from a woman aged 18-30 years in good health. Source material: PBMCs. The DNA of the CDR3 is TGTGCCACCAGCAGAGATAGGGGGGACGGCGAGCAGTACGTC. Its protein is CATSRDRGDGEQYV.